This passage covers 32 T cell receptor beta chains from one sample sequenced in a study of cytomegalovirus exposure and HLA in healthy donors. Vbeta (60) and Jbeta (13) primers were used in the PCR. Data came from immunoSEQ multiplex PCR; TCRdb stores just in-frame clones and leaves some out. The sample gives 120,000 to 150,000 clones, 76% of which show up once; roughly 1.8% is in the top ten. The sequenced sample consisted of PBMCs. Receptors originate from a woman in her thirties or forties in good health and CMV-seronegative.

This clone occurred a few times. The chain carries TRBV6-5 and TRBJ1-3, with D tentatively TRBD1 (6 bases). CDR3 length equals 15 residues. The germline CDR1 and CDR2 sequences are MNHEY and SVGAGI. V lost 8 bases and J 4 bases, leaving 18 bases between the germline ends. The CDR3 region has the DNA TGTGCCAGCGGGGGGGGCCCCGGCCTCGGAAACACCATATATTTT. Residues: CASGGGPGLGNTIYF.

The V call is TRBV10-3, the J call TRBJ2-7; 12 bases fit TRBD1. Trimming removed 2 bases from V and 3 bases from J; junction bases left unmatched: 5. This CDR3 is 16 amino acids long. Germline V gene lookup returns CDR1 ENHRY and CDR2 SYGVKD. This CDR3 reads CAISEGTGGAFYEQYF. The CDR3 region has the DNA TGTGCCATCAGTGAGGGGACAGGGGGCGCATTCTACGAGCAGTACTTC.

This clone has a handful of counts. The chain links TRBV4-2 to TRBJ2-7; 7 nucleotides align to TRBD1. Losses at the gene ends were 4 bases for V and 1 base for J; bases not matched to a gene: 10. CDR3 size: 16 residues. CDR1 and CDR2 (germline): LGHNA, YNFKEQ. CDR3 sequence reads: CASSPSGTVISYEQYF. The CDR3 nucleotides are TGTGCCAGCAGCCCATCCGGGACAGTGATATCCTACGAGCAGTACTTC.

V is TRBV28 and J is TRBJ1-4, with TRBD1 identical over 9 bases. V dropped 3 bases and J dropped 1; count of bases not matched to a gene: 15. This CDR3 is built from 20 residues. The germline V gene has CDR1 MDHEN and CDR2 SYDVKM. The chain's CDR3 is CASSFVFSDRGEETNEKLFF. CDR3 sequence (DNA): TGTGCCAGCAGTTTTGTGTTTTCGGACAGGGGAGAAGAAACTAATGAAAAACTGTTTTTT. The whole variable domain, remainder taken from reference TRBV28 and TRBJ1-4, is DVKVTQSSRYLVKRTGEKVFLECVQDMDHENMFWYRQDPGLGLRLIYFSYDVKMKEKGDIPEGYSVSREKKERFSLILESASTNQTSMYLCASSFVFSDRGEETNEKLFFGSGTQLSVL.

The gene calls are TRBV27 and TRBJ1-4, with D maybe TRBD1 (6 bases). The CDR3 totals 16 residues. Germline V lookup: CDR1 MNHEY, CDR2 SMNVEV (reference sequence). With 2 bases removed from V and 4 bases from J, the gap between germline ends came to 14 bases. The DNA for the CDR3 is TGTGCCAGCAGTTTAATGGGGGCGACAGTTAATGAAAAACTGTTTTTT. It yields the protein CASSLMGATVNEKLFF.

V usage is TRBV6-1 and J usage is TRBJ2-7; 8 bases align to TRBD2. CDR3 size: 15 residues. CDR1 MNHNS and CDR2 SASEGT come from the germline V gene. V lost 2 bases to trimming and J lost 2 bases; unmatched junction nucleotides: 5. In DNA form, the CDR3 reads TGTGCCAGCAGTGAATACACTAGCGGCACCTACGAGCAGTACTTC. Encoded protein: CASSEYTSGTYEQYF.

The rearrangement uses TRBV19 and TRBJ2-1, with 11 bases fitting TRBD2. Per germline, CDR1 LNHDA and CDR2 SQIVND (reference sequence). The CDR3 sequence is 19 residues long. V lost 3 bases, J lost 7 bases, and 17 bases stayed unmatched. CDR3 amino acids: CASSIGLAGGGPQTNEQFF. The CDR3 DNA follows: TGTGCCAGTAGTATCGGGCTAGCGGGGGGCGGCCCCCAAACAAATGAGCAGTTCTTC.

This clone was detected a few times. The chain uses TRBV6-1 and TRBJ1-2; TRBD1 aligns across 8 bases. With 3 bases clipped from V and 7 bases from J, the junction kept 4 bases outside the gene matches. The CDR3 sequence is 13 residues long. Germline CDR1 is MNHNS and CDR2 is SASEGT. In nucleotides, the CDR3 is TGTGCCAGCAGTGAGCAGGGGGCAAGTGGCTACACCTTC. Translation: CASSEQGASGYTF.

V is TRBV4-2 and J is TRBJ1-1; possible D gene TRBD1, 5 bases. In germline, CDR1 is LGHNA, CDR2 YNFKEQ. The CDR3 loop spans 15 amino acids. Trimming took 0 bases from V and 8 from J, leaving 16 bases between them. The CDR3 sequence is CASSQEPGPGLEAFF. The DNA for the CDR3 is TGTGCCAGCAGCCAAGAACCCGGCCCGGGACTGGAAGCTTTCTTT.

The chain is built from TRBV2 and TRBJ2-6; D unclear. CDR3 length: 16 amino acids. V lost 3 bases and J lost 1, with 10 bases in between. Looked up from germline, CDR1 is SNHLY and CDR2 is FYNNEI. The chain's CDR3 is CASSEPPASGANVLTF. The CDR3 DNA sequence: TGTGCCAGCAGTGAGCCTCCAGCGTCTGGGGCCAACGTCCTGACTTTC.

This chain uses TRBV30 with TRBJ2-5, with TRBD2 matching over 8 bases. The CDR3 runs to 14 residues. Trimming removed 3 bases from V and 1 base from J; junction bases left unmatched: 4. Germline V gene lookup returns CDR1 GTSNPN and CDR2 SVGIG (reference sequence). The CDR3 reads CAWSGGGRQETQYF. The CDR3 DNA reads TGTGCCTGGAGCGGGGGGGGCCGCCAAGAGACCCAGTACTTC.

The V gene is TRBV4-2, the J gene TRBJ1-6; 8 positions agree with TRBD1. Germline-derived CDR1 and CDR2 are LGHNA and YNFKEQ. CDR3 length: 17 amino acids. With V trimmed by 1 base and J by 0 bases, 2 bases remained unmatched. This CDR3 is CASSQATGGSYNSPLHF. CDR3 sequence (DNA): TGTGCCAGCAGCCAAGCTACAGGGGGCTCCTATAATTCACCCCTCCACTTT.

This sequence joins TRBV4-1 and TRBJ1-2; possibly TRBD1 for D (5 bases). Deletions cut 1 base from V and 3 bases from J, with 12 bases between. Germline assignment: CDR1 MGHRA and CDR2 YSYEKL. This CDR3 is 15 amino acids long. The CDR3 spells CASSQGQPTDYGYTF. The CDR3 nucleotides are TGCGCCAGCAGCCAAGGACAGCCCACAGACTATGGCTACACCTTC.

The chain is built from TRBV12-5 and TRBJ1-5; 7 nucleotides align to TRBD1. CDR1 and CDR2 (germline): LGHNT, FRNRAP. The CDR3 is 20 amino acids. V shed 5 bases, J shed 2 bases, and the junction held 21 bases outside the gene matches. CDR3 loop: CASGPGRQGISKVGNQPQHF. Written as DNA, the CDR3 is TGTGCTAGTGGTCCCGGCCGACAGGGAATATCGAAGGTTGGCAATCAGCCCCAGCATTTT. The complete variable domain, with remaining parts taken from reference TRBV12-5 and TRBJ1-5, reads DARVTQTPRHKVTEMGQEVTMRCQPILGHNTVFWYRQTMMQGLELLAYFRNRAPLDDSGMPKDRFSAEMPDATLATLKIQPSEPRDSAVYFCASGPGRQGISKVGNQPQHFGDGTRLSIL.

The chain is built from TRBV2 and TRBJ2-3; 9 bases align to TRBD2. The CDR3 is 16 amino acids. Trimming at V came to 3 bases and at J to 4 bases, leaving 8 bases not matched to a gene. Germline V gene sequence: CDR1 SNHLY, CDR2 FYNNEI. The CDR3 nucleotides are TGTGCCAGCAGTGAGGACAGCGGGAGGTCCGCAGATACGCAGTATTTT. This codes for CASSEDSGRSADTQYF.

The CDR3 region is CAWSSWTSGRVLQFF. CDR3 bases: TGTGCCTGGAGTTCCTGGACTAGCGGTAGGGTCCTACAGTTCTTC. The J gene is TRBJ2-1, the V gene TRBV30; TRBD2 agrees at 10 bases. The CDR3 extends over 15 amino acids. The J segment lost 13 bases and the V segment lost 2 bases, leaving 14 bases of the junction unmatched. Looked up from germline, CDR1 is GTSNPN and CDR2 is SVGIG (reference sequence).

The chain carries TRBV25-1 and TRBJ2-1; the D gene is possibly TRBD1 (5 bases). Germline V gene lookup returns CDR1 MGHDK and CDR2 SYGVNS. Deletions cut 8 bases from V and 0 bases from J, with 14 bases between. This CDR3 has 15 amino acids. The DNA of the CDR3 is TGTGCCAGCGCGGTTACAGGAAGCTCCTACAATGAGCAGTTCTTC. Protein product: CASAVTGSSYNEQFF.

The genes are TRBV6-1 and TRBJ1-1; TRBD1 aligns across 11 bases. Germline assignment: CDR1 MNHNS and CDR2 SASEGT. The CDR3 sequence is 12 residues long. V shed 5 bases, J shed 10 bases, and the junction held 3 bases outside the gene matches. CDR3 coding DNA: TGTGCCAGCAGTCCTGGGACAGGGGGAGCTTTCTTT. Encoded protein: CASSPGTGGAFF.

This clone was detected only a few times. The CDR3 DNA sequence: TGCGCCAGCAGCTTTAGCACAGGCTCCTACGAGCAGTACTTC. The encoded protein is CASSFSTGSYEQYF. V is TRBV5-1 and J is TRBJ2-7, with D possibly TRBD1 on 5 matching bases. Germline CDR1 is SGHRS and CDR2 is YFSETQ. This CDR3 contains 14 residues. V was pared by 2 bases and J by 0 bases, with 9 bases between.

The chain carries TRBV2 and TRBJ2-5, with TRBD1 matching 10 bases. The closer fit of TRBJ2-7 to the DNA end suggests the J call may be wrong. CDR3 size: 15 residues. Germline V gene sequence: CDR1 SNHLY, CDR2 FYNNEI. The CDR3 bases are TGTGCCAGCAGTTCGACCGGGACAGGGGCCTACGAGCAGTACTTC. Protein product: CASSSTGTGAYEQYF.

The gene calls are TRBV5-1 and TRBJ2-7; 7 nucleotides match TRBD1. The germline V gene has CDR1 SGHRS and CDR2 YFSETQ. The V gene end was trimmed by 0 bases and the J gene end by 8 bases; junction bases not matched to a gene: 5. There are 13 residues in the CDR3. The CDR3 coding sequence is TGCGCCAGCAGCTTGGTGACAGGGAAGAAGCAGTACTTC. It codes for CASSLVTGKKQYF.

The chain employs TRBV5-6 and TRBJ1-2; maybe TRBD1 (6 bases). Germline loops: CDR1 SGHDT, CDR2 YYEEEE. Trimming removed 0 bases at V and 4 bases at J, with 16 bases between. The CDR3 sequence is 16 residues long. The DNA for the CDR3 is TGTGCCAGCAGCTTGGCGCTGGAGGGGGGGGGCTATGGCTACACCTTC. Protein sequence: CASSLALEGGGYGYTF.

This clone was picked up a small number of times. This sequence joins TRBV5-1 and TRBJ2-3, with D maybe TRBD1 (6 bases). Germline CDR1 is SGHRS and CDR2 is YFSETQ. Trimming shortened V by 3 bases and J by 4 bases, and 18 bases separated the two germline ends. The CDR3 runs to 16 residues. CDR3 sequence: CASSYLNLGAADTQYF. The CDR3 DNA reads TGCGCCAGCAGCTACTTGAATCTGGGGGCCGCAGATACGCAGTATTTT.

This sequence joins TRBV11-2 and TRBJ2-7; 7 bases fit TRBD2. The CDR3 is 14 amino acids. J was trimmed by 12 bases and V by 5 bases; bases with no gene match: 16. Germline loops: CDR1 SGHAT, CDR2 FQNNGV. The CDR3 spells CASSRGLGAVKGYF. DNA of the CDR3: TGTGCCAGCAGCCGCGGACTAGGGGCCGTTAAGGGGTACTTC.

CDR3 nucleotide sequence: TGTGCCAGCAGACCCGGACAGTATAATGAAAAACTGTTTTTT. Translated: CASRPGQYNEKLFF. The genes are TRBV6-5 and TRBJ1-4; TRBD1 might be the D (6 bases). Germline V gene lookup returns CDR1 MNHEY and CDR2 SVGAGI. V lost 6 bases and J lost 4, with 12 bases in between. This CDR3 is 14 amino acids long.

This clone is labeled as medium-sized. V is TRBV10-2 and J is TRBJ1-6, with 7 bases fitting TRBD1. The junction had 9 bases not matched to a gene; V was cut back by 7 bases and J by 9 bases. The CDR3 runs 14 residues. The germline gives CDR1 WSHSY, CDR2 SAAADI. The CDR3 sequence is CASTPTGESSPLHF. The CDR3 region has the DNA TGCGCCAGCACTCCTACAGGGGAGAGTTCACCCCTCCACTTT.

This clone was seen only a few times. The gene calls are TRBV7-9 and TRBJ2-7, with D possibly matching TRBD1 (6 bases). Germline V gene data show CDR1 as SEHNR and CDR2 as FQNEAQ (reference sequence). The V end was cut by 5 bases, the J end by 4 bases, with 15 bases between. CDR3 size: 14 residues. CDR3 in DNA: TGTGCCAGCAGCCTCCGGGACATATCGTACGAGCAGTACTTC. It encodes CASSLRDISYEQYF.

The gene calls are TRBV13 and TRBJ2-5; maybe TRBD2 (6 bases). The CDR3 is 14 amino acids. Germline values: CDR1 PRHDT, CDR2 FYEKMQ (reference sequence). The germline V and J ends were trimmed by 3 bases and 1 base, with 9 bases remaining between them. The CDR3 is CASSFWGGQETQYF. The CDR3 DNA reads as TGTGCCAGCAGCTTTTGGGGAGGCCAAGAGACCCAGTACTTC.

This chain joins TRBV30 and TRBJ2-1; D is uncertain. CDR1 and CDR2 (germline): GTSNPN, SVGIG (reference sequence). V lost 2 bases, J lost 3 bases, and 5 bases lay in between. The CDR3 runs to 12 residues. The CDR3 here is CAWSPGYNEQFF. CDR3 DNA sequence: TGTGCCTGGAGTCCGGGCTACAATGAGCAGTTCTTC.

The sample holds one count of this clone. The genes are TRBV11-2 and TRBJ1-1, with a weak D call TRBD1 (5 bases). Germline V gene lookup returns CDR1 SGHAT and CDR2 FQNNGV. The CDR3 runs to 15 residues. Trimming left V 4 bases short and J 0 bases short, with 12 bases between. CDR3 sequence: CASSSEGLMNTEAFF. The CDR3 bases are TGTGCCAGCAGCTCAGAGGGGCTCATGAACACTGAAGCTTTCTTT.

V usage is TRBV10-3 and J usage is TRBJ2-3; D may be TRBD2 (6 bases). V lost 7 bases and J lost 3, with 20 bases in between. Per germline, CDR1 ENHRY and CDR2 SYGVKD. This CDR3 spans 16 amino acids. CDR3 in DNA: TGTGCCATCAATTTCGCTCTAGCGACCTCGACAGATACGCAGTATTTT. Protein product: CAINFALATSTDTQYF.

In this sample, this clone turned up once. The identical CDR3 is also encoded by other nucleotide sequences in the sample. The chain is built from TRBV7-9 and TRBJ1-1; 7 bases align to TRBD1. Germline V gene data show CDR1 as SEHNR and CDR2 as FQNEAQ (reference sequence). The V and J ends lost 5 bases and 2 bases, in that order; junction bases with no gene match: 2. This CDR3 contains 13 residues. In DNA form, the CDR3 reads TGTGCCAGCAGCCGACAGGGCAACACTGAAGCTTTCTTT. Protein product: CASSRQGNTEAFF.